The next 20 T cell receptor beta chains were all read from a single sample in a study of blood T cell repertoires in COVID-19. Clones were read by immunoSEQ multiplex PCR, and TCRdb kept only the in-frame ones, dropping some. The sample has roughly 100,000 clones, 60% to 85% seen once. The sequencing sample was made of peripheral blood. The receptors come from a woman of 80 years or more with acute or convalescent COVID-19.

Within the sample, this clone is medium-sized. The V and J genes are TRBV27 and TRBJ2-7; the D gene is possibly TRBD1 (6 bases). Germline CDR1 MNHEY, CDR2 SMNVEV (reference sequence). The CDR3 sequence is 13 residues long. Trimming left V 6 bases short and J 2 bases short, with 11 bases between. The CDR3: CASRGEGAYEQYF. The CDR3 bases are TGTGCCAGCAGAGGTGAGGGGGCCTACGAGCAGTACTTC.

This clone was observed a few times. The CDR3 DNA is TGTGCCGAGGGGGACAGAAGCAATCAGCCCCAGCATTTT. This translates into CAEGDRSNQPQHF. The rearrangement uses TRBV2 and TRBJ1-5, with 7 nucleotides matching TRBD1. V was pared by 11 bases and J by 1 base, with 5 bases of the junction left unmatched. The length of the CDR3 is 13 residues. Germline V gene data show CDR1 as SNHLY and CDR2 as FYNNEI.

The chain is built from TRBV4-3 and TRBJ2-5, with a tentative D call TRBD2 (5 bases). The CDR3 runs to 14 residues. V was clipped by 0 bases and J by 6 bases, with 11 bases between them. Germline assignment: CDR1 LGHNA and CDR2 YSLEER. CDR3 coding DNA: TGCGCCAGCAGCCAAGACCGGGGTCCTCAGACCCAGTACTTC. Its translation: CASSQDRGPQTQYF.

V and J are TRBV29-1 and TRBJ2-3; a weak D match, TRBD2 (6 bases). The CDR3 contains 14 residues. Germline values: CDR1 SQVTM, CDR2 ANQGSEA. Deletions cut 4 bases from V and 2 bases from J, with 13 bases between. CDR3 loop: CSVGVSGTTDTQYF. As DNA, the CDR3 is TGCAGCGTTGGCGTTAGCGGCACCACAGATACGCAGTATTTT.

J is TRBJ2-5 and V is TRBV5-4; D is possibly TRBD2 (5 bases). Germline CDR1 is SGHNT and CDR2 is YYREEE (reference sequence). The CDR3 length is 13 residues. V dropped 2 bases and J dropped 5 bases, with 10 bases sitting between them. The CDR3 DNA sequence: TGTGCCAGCAGCTTTCTAGCTACGGAGACCCAGTACTTC. The encoded protein is CASSFLATETQYF.

The V gene is TRBV19, the J gene TRBJ1-5; D ambiguous. This CDR3 is built from 12 residues. In germline, CDR1 is LNHDA, CDR2 SQIVND (reference sequence). The V gene lost 2 bases and the J gene lost 6 bases, with 5 bases spanning the gap. CDR3 sequence: CASSIRGQPQHF. The CDR3 nucleotides read TGTGCCAGTAGTATAAGAGGTCAGCCCCAGCATTTT. Variable domain in full (rest from reference TRBV19 and TRBJ1-5): DGGITQSPKYLFRKEGQNVTLSCEQNLNHDAMYWYRQDPGQGLRLIYYSQIVNDFQKGDIAEGYSVSREKKESFPLTVTSAQKNPTAFYLCASSIRGQPQHFGDGTRLSIL.

This clone has more than one count but fewer than ten. This sequence joins TRBV19 and TRBJ1-1, with 8 bases that match TRBD1. Germline CDR1 is LNHDA and CDR2 is SQIVND (reference sequence). The length of the CDR3 is 16 residues. The V and J ends lost 5 bases and 0 bases, in that order; junction bases with no gene match: 8. CDR3 amino acids: CASSLSQGAMNTEAFF. CDR3 nucleotide sequence: TGTGCCAGTAGTCTTTCTCAGGGGGCCATGAACACTGAAGCTTTCTTT.

The gene calls are TRBV28 and TRBJ1-2, with D unclear. The CDR3 contains 13 residues. The ends were cut back, 6 bases at V and 2 bases at J, with 10 bases in the middle. In germline, CDR1 is MDHEN, CDR2 SYDVKM. The CDR3, as DNA: TGTGCCAGCAGCGCTACTTTAAACTATGGCTACACCTTC. Amino acids: CASSATLNYGYTF.

This rearrangement joins TRBV5-1 to TRBJ2-1, with D possibly matching TRBD2 (6 bases). Germline loops: CDR1 SGHRS, CDR2 YFSETQ. The ends were cut back, 1 base at V and 6 bases at J, with 20 bases in the middle. This CDR3 has 17 residues. CDR3 nucleotides: TGCGCCAGCAGCTTGCAACTAGGGAGGAGGGTCCCCAATGAGCAGTTCTTC. This gives the protein CASSLQLGRRVPNEQFF.

This chain links TRBV6-5 with TRBJ1-1; 8 bases match TRBD1. This CDR3 is 14 amino acids long. CDR1 is MNHEY, CDR2 SVGAGI, per germline. The J segment lost 4 bases and the V segment lost 7 bases, leaving 8 bases of the junction unmatched. CDR3 sequence: CASTFTGGSTEAFF. The CDR3 nucleotides read TGTGCCAGCACCTTTACAGGGGGTTCCACTGAAGCTTTCTTT.

The chain uses TRBV7-2 and TRBJ1-4; D is perhaps TRBD1 (6 bases). The CDR3 is made up of 14 amino acids. The V gene lost 2 bases and the J gene lost 8 bases, with 12 bases spanning the gap. Looked up from germline, CDR1 is SGHTA and CDR2 is FQGNSA. CDR3 DNA sequence: TGTGCCAGCAGCTTAACGGGGACACAAGAAAAACTGTTTTTT. As protein: CASSLTGTQEKLFF.

With regard to this clone: Other nucleotide sequences from this sample produce the same CDR3. The gene calls are TRBV6-2 or TRBV6-3 and TRBJ2-7, with a tentative D call TRBD2 (6 bases). This CDR3 contains 13 residues. With 2 bases removed from V and 7 bases from J, the gap between germline ends came to 12 bases. In germline, CDR1 is MNHEY, CDR2 SVGEGT. This CDR3 reads CASSYPRAGEQYF. Here the CDR3 DNA reads TGTGCCAGCAGTTACCCCCGGGCGGGGGAGCAGTACTTC.

V gene TRBV2 combines with J gene TRBJ2-5; weak D call: TRBD2 (6 bases). The germline V gene encodes CDR1 SNHLY and CDR2 FYNNEI. V was trimmed by 4 bases and J by 7 bases, leaving 7 bases between them. The CDR3 is 11 residues long. CDR3 nucleotide sequence: TGTGCCAGCAGTGTGGAGGGGACCCAGTACTTC. This encodes CASSVEGTQYF.

In its sample, this clone was seen a few times. The chain couples TRBV27 to TRBJ2-1, with TRBD1 as a possible D gene (6 bases). V was clipped by 9 bases and J by 10 bases, with 16 bases between them. Germline V gene lookup returns CDR1 MNHEY and CDR2 SMNVEV (reference sequence). The CDR3 totals 12 residues. The CDR3 loop reads CASWDTREEQFF. The DNA of the CDR3 is TGTGCCAGTTGGGACACCCGTGAGGAGCAGTTCTTC.

Only a few counts were recorded for this clone. The V gene is TRBV18, the J gene TRBJ1-6; 10 nucleotides match TRBD1. The CDR3 loop spans 16 amino acids. Germline V CDR1 and CDR2: KGHSH, LQKENI. J gave up 8 bases and V 3 bases, and 7 bases lay outside the gene matches. The chain's CDR3 is CASSPETGGLYSPLHF. The CDR3 DNA reads as TGTGCCAGCTCACCTGAGACAGGGGGCCTGTATTCACCCCTCCACTTT.

This clone was counted only a few times. The V and J genes are TRBV7-8 and TRBJ1-3, with unresolved D. CDR3 length equals 17 residues. Trimming shortened V by 1 base and J by 2 bases, and 15 bases separated the two germline ends. Germline CDR1 reads SGHVS; CDR2 reads FQNEAQ. This chain's CDR3 is CASSLGDNLPPGNTIYF. The CDR3, as DNA: TGTGCCAGCAGCTTAGGCGACAATCTGCCTCCTGGAAACACCATATATTTT.

The chain recombines TRBV7-2 with TRBJ2-1, with 9 bases that match TRBD1. Germline V CDR1 and CDR2: SGHTA, FQGNSA. CDR3 size: 16 residues. V gave up 2 bases and J gave up 5 bases; unmatched junction bases: 7. CDR3 sequence: CASSLSGTGSHNEQFF. CDR3 in DNA: TGTGCCAGCAGCTTATCCGGGACAGGGTCTCACAATGAGCAGTTCTTC.

The V gene is TRBV10-2, the J gene TRBJ1-5, with D possibly being TRBD1 (6 bases). Trimming pared 10 bases from V and 3 bases from J, leaving 13 bases between. This CDR3 comprises 13 residues. Germline CDR1 is WSHSY and CDR2 is SAAADI. CDR3 DNA sequence: TGCGCCACCACGGGACAAAACAATCAGCCCCAGCATTTT. This codes for CATTGQNNQPQHF.

This chain joins TRBV7-2 and TRBJ2-2, with 7 bases matching TRBD1. This CDR3 spans 15 amino acids. V was clipped by 4 bases and J by 2 bases; unmatched bases: 4. The germline CDR1 and CDR2 sequences are SGHTA and FQGNSA. The CDR3 reads CASSSTGSNTGELFF. DNA for the CDR3: TGTGCCAGCAGCTCGACAGGGAGTAACACCGGGGAGCTGTTTTTT.

This chain links TRBV5-1 with TRBJ2-1, with 11 positions matching TRBD2. V lost 3 bases, J lost 8 bases, and 4 bases stayed unmatched. The CDR3 covers 14 residues. In germline, CDR1 is SGHRS, CDR2 YFSETQ. The CDR3 protein is CASSWSSGGDEQFF. CDR3 bases: TGCGCCAGCAGCTGGAGTAGCGGGGGGGATGAGCAGTTCTTC.